This entry lists 18 T cell receptor beta chains sequenced from one sample in a study of blood T cells in healthy people across ages. It was with a sample-barcoded 5' primer and a J-beta primer mix that a second PCR of roughly 7 to 12 cycles was run. TCRdb fed the 5' RACE reads into MiXCR, producing one record per CDR3 protein. The sample records fewer than 2,000,000 distinct CDR3 sequences, roughly 32% being singletons. Sequenced input: blood. These receptors originate from a woman aged 30 to 39 in good health.

The sample holds a few counts of this clonotype. This chain links TRBV2 with TRBJ1-2, with D unclear. The CDR3 is 15 amino acids. Looked up from germline, CDR1 is SNHLY and CDR2 is FYNNEI. The V gene lost 6 bases and the J gene lost 8 bases, with 22 bases spanning the gap. The CDR3 nucleotides are TGTGCCAGCAGACCGGGTCACCCACGGCCTCAGGGCTACACCTTC. Translated, it gives CASRPGHPRPQGYTF.

This clonotype showed up many times. V is TRBV27 and J is TRBJ2-3; D unclear. This CDR3 spans 13 amino acids. The germline V gene encodes CDR1 MNHEY and CDR2 SMNVEV (reference sequence). Trimming removed 1 base at V and 1 base at J, with 3 bases between. The CDR3 nucleotides read TGTGCCAGCAGTTTATTTGGCACAGATACGCAGTATTTT. It specifies CASSLFGTDTQYF.

In this sample, this clonotype turned up a few times. V and J are TRBV12-3 or TRBV12-4 and TRBJ2-7; maybe TRBD1 (6 bases). The CDR3 length is 17 residues. V lost 3 bases to trimming and J lost 0 bases, with 18 bases between them. CDR3 nucleotides: TGTGCCAGCAGTTTTATGCCCAGTCGGGACATCTCCTACGAGCAGTACTTC. Amino acid sequence: CASSFMPSRDISYEQYF.

This clonotype was detected once. This rearrangement joins TRBV28 to TRBJ2-4, with 11 bases identical to TRBD2. From germline, CDR1 is MDHEN and CDR2 SYDVKM. V shed 3 bases and J 1 base; nucleotides not matched to a gene: 17. There are 21 residues in the CDR3. The chain's CDR3 is CASSFSSTGTSGRRAKNIQYF. The CDR3 bases are TGTGCCAGCAGTTTTAGTTCAACCGGGACTAGCGGACGAAGGGCCAAAAACATTCAGTACTTC.

In this sample, this clonotype turned up a few times. The genes are TRBV7-2 and TRBJ2-7; 9 nucleotides match TRBD1. The trim removed 5 bases at V and 3 bases at J, leaving 11 bases unmatched. The CDR3 spans 16 residues. Germline V gives CDR1 SGHTA, CDR2 FQGNSA. CDR3 DNA: TGTGCCAGCAGCAAAATGCAGGGACAGGGACGCTACGAGCAGTACTTC. Amino acids: CASSKMQGQGRYEQYF.

This clonotype has just one count. The rearrangement links TRBV20-1 to TRBJ2-7; 7 nucleotides match TRBD2. Germline-derived CDR1 and CDR2 are DFQATT and SNEGSKA (reference sequence). The CDR3 runs to 15 residues. Unmatched junction bases numbered 14, after V lost 5 bases and J lost 4 bases. The CDR3 DNA sequence: TGCAGTGCTCAAAGACTGGCGGGAGTTTCGTACGAGCAGTACTTC. Encoded protein: CSAQRLAGVSYEQYF.

As to this clonotype: A read error may produce the germline difference seen at one junction end. J is TRBJ2-1 and V is TRBV4-2, with TRBD2 matching over 10 bases. This CDR3 comprises 18 residues. Germline V gene lookup returns CDR1 LGHNA and CDR2 YNFKEQ. CDR3 in amino acids: CASSQELAGLSSHNEQFF. In nucleotides, the CDR3 is TGTGCCAGCAGCCAAGAACTAGCGGGGCTGAGCTCCCACAATGAGCAGTTCTTC.

The rearrangement links TRBV20-1 to TRBJ1-2, with 8 bases aligning to TRBD1. The V segment lost 4 bases and the J segment 12 bases; nucleotides outside the gene matches: 7. CDR3 size: 11 residues. Germline V lookup: CDR1 DFQATT, CDR2 SNEGSKA (reference sequence). In DNA, the CDR3 is TGCAGTGCTACATGGACAGGGTTAAACACCTTC. Translation gives CSATWTGLNTF.

V and J are TRBV12-3 or TRBV12-4 and TRBJ2-4; 9 bases are shared with TRBD1. This CDR3 is built from 16 residues. The J segment lost 7 bases and the V segment lost 5 bases, leaving 12 bases of the junction unmatched. CDR3 DNA: TGTGCCAGCAGTCTCGGACAGGGGACCCCTGCGAACATTCAGTACTTC. Its protein is CASSLGQGTPANIQYF.

The chain couples TRBV25-1 to TRBJ1-2; a weak D match, TRBD1 (5 bases). The V and J ends lost 0 bases and 6 bases respectively, with 11 bases between them. This CDR3 comprises 14 residues. Germline assignment: CDR1 MGHDK and CDR2 SYGVNS. The CDR3 DNA reads as TGTGCCAGCAGTGAATATATAGGAGGGGATGGCTACACCTTC. This translates into CASSEYIGGDGYTF.

This clonotype was detected many times. The chain links TRBV20-1 to TRBJ1-1, with D hard to call. Germline loops: CDR1 DFQATT, CDR2 SNEGSKA (reference sequence). V was cut by 6 bases and J by 0 bases, with 20 bases left in between. The CDR3 length is 16 residues. This CDR3 is CSAAYSGRSLNTEAFF. The CDR3 DNA follows: TGCAGTGCAGCCTATAGTGGAAGAAGCTTGAACACTGAAGCTTTCTTT.

As concerns this clonotype: A read error may account for a junction end that differs from germline. The chain carries TRBV10-3 and TRBJ2-1, with no clear D. The CDR3 loop spans 11 amino acids. CDR1 is ENHRY, CDR2 SYGVKD, per germline. The DNA for the CDR3 is TGTGCCATATTAATCGGCAATGGGCAGTTCTTC. This codes for CAILIGNGQFF.

This chain joins TRBV6-6 and TRBJ1-3; no reliable D call. CDR3 length: 16 residues. Trimming pared 0 bases from V and 0 bases from J, leaving 9 bases between. CDR1 is MNHNY, CDR2 SVGAGI, per germline (reference sequence). The CDR3 DNA is TGTGCCAGCAGTTACTCGACCGTGAGCTCTGGAAACACCATATATTTT. Amino acids: CASSYSTVSSGNTIYF.

With regard to this clonotype: A read error may explain this, as a much larger clone is one base away. The chain uses TRBV4-1 and TRBJ2-1, with D perhaps TRBD2 (7 bases). This CDR3 spans 17 amino acids. Germline-derived CDR1 and CDR2 are MGHRA and YSYEKL. The CDR3 nucleotides read TGCGCCAGCAGCCAAGATCTTTGGGGGGGGGCCTACAATGGGCAGTTCTTC. Residues: CASSQDLWGGAYNGQFF.

This clonotype was seen many times. V is TRBV30 and J is TRBJ2-7; D not certain. Trimming removed 1 base from V and 2 bases from J, with 3 bases in between. Looked up from germline, CDR1 is GTSNPN and CDR2 is SVGIG (reference sequence). This CDR3 region has 11 residues. The CDR3 is CAWSGTYEQYF. The CDR3 DNA reads as TGTGCCTGGAGTGGCACCTACGAGCAGTACTTC.

The rearrangement joins TRBV7-3 to TRBJ2-7; D is perhaps TRBD2 (6 bases). V gave up 0 bases and J gave up 4 bases, with 13 bases separating them. CDR1 and CDR2 from the germline V gene are SGHTA and FQGTGA. CDR3 size: 15 residues. CDR3 protein: CASSLTRSGRYEQYF. Here the CDR3 DNA reads TGTGCCAGCAGCTTAACTAGGTCAGGGAGGTACGAGCAGTACTTC.

The chain recombines TRBV6-1 with TRBJ2-3; 7 positions agree with TRBD2. The ends lost 11 bases at V and 4 bases at J; junction bases unmatched: 12. The CDR3 has 14 amino acids. The germline gives CDR1 MNHNS, CDR2 SASEGT. The CDR3 here is CAVVAGVRPDTQYF. For the CDR3, the DNA is TGTGCCGTAGTGGCGGGGGTGAGGCCAGATACGCAGTATTTT.

The chain employs TRBV20-1 and TRBJ2-3; TRBD1 might be the D (6 bases). The length of the CDR3 is 13 residues. Trimming shortened V by 2 bases and J by 6 bases, and 12 bases separated the two germline ends. Germline-derived CDR1 and CDR2 are DFQATT and SNEGSKA (reference sequence). CDR3 DNA sequence: TGCAGTGCTAGAATACCAACAGGGGATACGCAGTATTTT. It codes for CSARIPTGDTQYF.